These 5 T cell receptor beta chains came from one sample sequenced in a study of Tregs in tolerant kidney transplant recipients. Libraries were prepared by immunoSEQ multiplex PCR; TCRdb keeps only in-frame clonotypes and omits some of them. Of fewer than 95,000 clones listed, approximately 93% were seen once; the top ten hold roughly 1.7%. Related graft donors supplied nonmyeloablative bone marrow transplants, and mixed chimerism was transient. The material was CD4+ T cells from blood (PBMCs), obtained 12 months after the transplant. Receptors originate from a human patient who received a combined kidney and bone marrow transplant. Some of the T cells might come from the graft donor.

CDR3 region: CASSLSPEVAGNTIYF. CDR3 DNA: TGTGCCAGCAGCTTAAGCCCCGAAGTAGCTGGAAACACCATATATTTT. The chain is built from TRBV11-3 and TRBJ1-3; no firm D call. The CDR3 sequence is 16 residues long. Germline-derived CDR1 and CDR2 are SGHNT and YENEEA. V lost 2 bases to trimming and J lost 2 bases, with 13 bases between them.

J is TRBJ2-5 and V is TRBV5-1; 15 bases line up with TRBD2. The CDR3 has 16 residues. V lost 4 bases to trimming and J lost 2 bases; unmatched junction nucleotides: 3. CDR1 is SGHRS and CDR2 is YFSETQ in the germline V gene. The CDR3 region is CASSQGLAGGQETQYF. For the CDR3, the DNA is TGCGCCAGCAGCCAGGGACTAGCGGGGGGTCAAGAGACCCAGTACTTC.

The chain recombines TRBV5-4 with TRBJ1-3; 8 bases agree with TRBD1. In germline, CDR1 is SGHNT, CDR2 YYREEE (reference sequence). The CDR3 is 16 residues long. The junction had 3 bases not matched to a gene; V was cut back by 1 base and J by 0 bases. In DNA, the CDR3 is TGTGCCAGCAGCTTGTATACAGGGGGCTCTGGAAACACCATATATTTT. Translating gives CASSLYTGGSGNTIYF. The full variable domain, rest sourced from reference TRBV5-4 and TRBJ1-3, is ETGVTQSPTHLIKTRGQQVTLRCSSQSGHNTVSWYQQALGQGPQFIFQYYREEENGRGNFPPRFSGLQFPNYSSELNVNALELDDSALYLCASSLYTGGSGNTIYFGEGSWLTVV.

The chain combines TRBV7-9 with TRBJ2-7, with 16 bases fitting TRBD2. The junction had 8 bases not matched to a gene; V was cut back by 5 bases and J by 1 base. The CDR3 is 18 residues long. CDR1 and CDR2 from the germline V gene are SEHNR and FQNEAQ (reference sequence). The CDR3 sequence is CASSPGLAGGRGSYEQYF. CDR3 sequence (DNA): TGTGCCAGCAGCCCGGGACTAGCGGGGGGGCGGGGGTCCTACGAGCAGTACTTC.

The chain uses TRBV11-1 and TRBJ2-1, with TRBD2 matching over 10 bases. V lost 1 base to trimming and J lost 8 bases; unmatched junction nucleotides: 5. Per germline, CDR1 SGHAT and CDR2 FQDESV (reference sequence). The CDR3 extends over 15 amino acids. CDR3 sequence: CASSLEVSGRYEQFF. CDR3 bases: TGTGCCAGCAGCTTAGAAGTTAGCGGGAGGTATGAGCAGTTCTTC.